The TCR beta chain described here comes from a study of shared clonotypes between healthy human individuals. Clones were sequenced by immunoSEQ multiplex PCR, and TCRdb holds only the in-frame ones, with some missing. In the table there are 2 million to 2.5 million clones, approximately 90% of which are singletons. As regards this clone: Other nucleotide sequences from this sample produce the same CDR3.

Trimming stripped 3 bases from V and 6 bases from J, with 3 bases between. This CDR3 contains 12 residues. CDR1 and CDR2 from the germline V gene are SEHNR and FQNEAQ (reference sequence). CD4+ cell separation produced CD45RA+ naive and CD45RA-negative memory subsets. The sequenced sample was naive CD4+ T cells from PBMCs. Subset denoted: CD45RA+ positively selected. The V call is TRBV7-9, the J call TRBJ1-6, with no clear D. The source is a man between 18 and 29 years old in good health. Some clones in this sample may be carry-over from other donors' samples. DNA for the CDR3: TGTGCCAGCAGCTTCTCTAATTCACCCCTCCACTTT. Its translation is CASSFSNSPLHF.